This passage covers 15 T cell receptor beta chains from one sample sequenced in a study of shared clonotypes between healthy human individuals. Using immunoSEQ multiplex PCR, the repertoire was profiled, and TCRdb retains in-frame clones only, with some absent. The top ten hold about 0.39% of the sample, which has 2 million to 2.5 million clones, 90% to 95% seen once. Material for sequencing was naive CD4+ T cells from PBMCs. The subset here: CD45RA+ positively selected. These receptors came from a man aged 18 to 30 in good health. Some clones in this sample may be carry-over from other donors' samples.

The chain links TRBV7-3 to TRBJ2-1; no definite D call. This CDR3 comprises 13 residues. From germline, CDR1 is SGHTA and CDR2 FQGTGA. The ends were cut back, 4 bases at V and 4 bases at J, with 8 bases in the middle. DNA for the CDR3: TGTGCCAGCAGCTCCATGGGTTACAATGAGCAGTTCTTC. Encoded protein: CASSSMGYNEQFF. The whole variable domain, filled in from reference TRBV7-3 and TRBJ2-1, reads GAGVSQTPSNKVTEKGKYVELRCDPISGHTALYWYRQSLGQGPEFLIYFQGTGAADDSGLPNDRFFAVRPEGSVSTLKIQRTERGDSAVYLCASSSMGYNEQFFGPGTRLTVL.

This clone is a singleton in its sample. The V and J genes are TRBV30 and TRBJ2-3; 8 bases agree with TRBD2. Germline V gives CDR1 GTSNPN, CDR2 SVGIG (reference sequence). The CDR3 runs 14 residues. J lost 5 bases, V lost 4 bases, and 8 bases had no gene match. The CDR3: CAWILAGGRDTQYF. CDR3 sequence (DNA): TGTGCCTGGATACTGGCGGGAGGTAGAGATACGCAGTATTTT.

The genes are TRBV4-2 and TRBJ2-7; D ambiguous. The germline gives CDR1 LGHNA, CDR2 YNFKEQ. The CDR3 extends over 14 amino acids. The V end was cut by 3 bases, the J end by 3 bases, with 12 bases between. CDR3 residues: CASSHSVSLYEQYF. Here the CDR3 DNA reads TGTGCCAGCAGCCACTCCGTATCCCTCTACGAGCAGTACTTC.

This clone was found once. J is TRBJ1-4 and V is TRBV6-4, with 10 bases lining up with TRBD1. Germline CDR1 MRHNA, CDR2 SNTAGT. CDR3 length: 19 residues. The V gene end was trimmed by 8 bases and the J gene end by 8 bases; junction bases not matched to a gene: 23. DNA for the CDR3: TGTGCCAGCGAAGACCTAGGACAGGGGGGCCCTCGGGGTATGGAAAAACTGTTTTTT. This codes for CASEDLGQGGPRGMEKLFF.

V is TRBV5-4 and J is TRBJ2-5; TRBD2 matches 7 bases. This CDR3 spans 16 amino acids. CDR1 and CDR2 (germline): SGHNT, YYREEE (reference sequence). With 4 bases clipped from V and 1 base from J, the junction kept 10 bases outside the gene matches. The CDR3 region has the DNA TGTGCCAGCAGCACCCAGACTAGCTGGGTCCAAGAGACCCAGTACTTC. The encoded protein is CASSTQTSWVQETQYF.

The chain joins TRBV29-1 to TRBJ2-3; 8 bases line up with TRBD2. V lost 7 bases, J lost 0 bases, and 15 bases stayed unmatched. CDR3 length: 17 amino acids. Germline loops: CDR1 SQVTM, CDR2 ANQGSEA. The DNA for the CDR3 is TGCAGCGCTTCCGGGGGGGTAGTGATACTAAGCACAGATACGCAGTATTTT. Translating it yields CSASGGVVILSTDTQYF.

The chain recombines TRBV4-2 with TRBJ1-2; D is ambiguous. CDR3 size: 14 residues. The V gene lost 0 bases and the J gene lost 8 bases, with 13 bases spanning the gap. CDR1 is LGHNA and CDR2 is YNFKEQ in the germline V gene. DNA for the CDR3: TGTGCCAGCAGCCAAGATTTGGAGGGTGGGGGCTACACCTTC. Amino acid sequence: CASSQDLEGGGYTF.

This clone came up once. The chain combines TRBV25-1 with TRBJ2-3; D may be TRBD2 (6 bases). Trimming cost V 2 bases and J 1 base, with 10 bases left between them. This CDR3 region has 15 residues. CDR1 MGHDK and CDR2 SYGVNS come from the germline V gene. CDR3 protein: CASSEPGAGTDTQYF. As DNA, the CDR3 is TGTGCCAGCAGTGAACCGGGAGCCGGCACAGATACGCAGTATTTT.

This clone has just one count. CDR3 amino acids: CASSLRLPAGELFF. CDR3 sequence (DNA): TGTGCCAGCAGTTTAAGACTTCCCGCCGGGGAGCTGTTTTTT. The chain recombines TRBV28 with TRBJ2-2; D gene unclear. CDR3 length equals 14 residues. With 2 bases removed from V and 6 bases from J, the gap between germline ends came to 10 bases. Germline CDR1 and CDR2: MDHEN and SYDVKM.

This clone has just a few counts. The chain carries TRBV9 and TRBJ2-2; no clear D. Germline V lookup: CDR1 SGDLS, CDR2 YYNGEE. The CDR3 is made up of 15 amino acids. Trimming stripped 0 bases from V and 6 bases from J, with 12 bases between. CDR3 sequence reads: CASSVGPLGSGELFF. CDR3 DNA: TGTGCCAGCAGCGTAGGCCCTCTGGGATCCGGGGAGCTGTTTTTT.

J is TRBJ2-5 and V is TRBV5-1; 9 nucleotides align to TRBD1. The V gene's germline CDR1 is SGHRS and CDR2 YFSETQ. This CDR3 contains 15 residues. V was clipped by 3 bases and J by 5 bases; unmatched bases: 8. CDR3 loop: CASSYRGLEWETQYF. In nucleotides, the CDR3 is TGCGCCAGCAGCTACAGGGGGCTAGAGTGGGAGACCCAGTACTTC. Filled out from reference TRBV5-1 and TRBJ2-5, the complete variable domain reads KAGVTQTPRYLIKTRGQQVTLSCSPISGHRSVSWYQQTPGQGLQFLFEYFSETQRNKGNFPGRFSGRQFSNSRSEMNVSTLELGDSALYLCASSYRGLEWETQYFGPGTRLLVL.

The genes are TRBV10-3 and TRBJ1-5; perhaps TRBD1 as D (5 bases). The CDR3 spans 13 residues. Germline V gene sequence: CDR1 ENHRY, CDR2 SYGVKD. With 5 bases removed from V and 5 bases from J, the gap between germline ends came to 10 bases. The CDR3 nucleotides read TGTGCCATCAGTTCAGGGCAGGATCAGCCCCAGCATTTT. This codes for CAISSGQDQPQHF.

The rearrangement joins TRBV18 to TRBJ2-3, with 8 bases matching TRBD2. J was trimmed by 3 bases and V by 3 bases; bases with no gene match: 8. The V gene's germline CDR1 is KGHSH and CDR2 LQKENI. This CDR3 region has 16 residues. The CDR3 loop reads CASSPPSGGLTDTQYF. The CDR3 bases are TGTGCCAGCTCACCTCCCTCGGGAGGGCTAACAGATACGCAGTATTTT.

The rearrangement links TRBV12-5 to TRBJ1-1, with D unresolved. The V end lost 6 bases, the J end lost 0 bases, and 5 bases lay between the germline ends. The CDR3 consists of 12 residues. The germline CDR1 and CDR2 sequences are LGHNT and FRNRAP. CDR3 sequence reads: CASGGLNTEAFF. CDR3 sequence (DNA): TGTGCTAGTGGCGGACTGAACACTGAAGCTTTCTTT. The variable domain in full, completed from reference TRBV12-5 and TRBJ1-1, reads DARVTQTPRHKVTEMGQEVTMRCQPILGHNTVFWYRQTMMQGLELLAYFRNRAPLDDSGMPKDRFSAEMPDATLATLKIQPSEPRDSAVYFCASGGLNTEAFFGQGTRLTVV.

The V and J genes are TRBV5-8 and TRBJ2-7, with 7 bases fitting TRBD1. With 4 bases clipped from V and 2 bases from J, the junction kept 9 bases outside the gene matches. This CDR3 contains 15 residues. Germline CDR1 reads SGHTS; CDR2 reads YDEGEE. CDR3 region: CASSPWTGRAYEQYF. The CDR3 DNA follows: TGTGCCAGCAGCCCCTGGACAGGCAGGGCCTACGAGCAGTACTTC.